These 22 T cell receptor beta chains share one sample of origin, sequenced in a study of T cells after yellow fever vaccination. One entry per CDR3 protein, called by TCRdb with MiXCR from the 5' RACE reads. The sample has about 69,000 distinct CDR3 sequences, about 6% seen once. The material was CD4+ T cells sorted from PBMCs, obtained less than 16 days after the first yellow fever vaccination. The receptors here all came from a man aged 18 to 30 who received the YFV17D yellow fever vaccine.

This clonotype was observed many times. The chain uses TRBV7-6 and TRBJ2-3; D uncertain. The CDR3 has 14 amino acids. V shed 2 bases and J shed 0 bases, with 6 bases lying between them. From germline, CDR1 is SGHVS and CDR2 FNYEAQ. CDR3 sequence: CASSLIDSTDTQYF. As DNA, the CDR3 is TGTGCCAGCAGCTTAATCGACAGCACAGATACGCAGTATTTT.

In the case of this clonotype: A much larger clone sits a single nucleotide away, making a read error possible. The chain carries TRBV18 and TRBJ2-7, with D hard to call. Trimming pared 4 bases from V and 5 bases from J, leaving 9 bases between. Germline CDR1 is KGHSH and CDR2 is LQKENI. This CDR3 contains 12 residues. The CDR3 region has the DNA TGTGCCAGCTCACAGGTGAGGAACGAGCAGTACGTC. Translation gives CASSQVRNEQYV.

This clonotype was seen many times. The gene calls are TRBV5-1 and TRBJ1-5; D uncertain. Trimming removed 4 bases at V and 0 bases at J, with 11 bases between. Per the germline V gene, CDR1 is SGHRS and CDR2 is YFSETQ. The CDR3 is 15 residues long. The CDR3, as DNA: TGCGCCAGCAGCCCGCGGGGAGATAGCAATCAGCCCCAGCATTTT. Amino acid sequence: CASSPRGDSNQPQHF.

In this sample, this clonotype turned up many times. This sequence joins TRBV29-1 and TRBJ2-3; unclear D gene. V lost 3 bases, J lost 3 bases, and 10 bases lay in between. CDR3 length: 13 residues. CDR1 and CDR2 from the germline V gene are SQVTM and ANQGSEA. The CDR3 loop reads CSVDRTLTDTQYF. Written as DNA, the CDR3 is TGCAGCGTTGACAGGACCCTGACAGATACGCAGTATTTT.

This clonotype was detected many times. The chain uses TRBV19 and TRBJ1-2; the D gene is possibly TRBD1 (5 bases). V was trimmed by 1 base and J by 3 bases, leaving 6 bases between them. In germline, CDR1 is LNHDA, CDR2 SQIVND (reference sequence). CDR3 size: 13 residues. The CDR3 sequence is CASSIGQHYGYTF. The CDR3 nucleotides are TGTGCCAGTAGTATAGGACAGCACTATGGCTACACCTTC.

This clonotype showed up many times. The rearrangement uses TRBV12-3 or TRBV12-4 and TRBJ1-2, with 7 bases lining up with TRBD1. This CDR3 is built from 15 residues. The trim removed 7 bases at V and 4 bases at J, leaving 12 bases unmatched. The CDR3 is CASTLQSRQGYGYTF. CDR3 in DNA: TGTGCCAGCACTTTGCAAAGTCGACAGGGCTATGGCTACACCTTC.

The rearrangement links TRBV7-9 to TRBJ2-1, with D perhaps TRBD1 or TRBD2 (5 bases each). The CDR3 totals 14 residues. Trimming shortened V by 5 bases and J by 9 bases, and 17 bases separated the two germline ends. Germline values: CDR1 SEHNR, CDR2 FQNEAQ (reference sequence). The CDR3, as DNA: TGTGCCAGCAGCCCCAATAGTGGGGCGGGTGAGCAGTTCTTC. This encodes CASSPNSGAGEQFF. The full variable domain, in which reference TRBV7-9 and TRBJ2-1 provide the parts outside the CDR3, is DTGVSQNPRHKITKRGQNVTFRCDPISEHNRLYWYRQTLGQGPEFLTYFQNEAQLEKSRLLSDRFSAERPKGSFSTLEIQRTEQGDSAMYLCASSPNSGAGEQFFGPGTRLTVL.

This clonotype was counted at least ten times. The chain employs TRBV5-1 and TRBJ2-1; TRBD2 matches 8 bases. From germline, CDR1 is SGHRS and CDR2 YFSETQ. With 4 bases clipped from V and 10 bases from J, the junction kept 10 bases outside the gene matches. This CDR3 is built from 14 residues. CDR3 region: CASSHGLAADEQFF. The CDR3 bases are TGCGCCAGCAGCCATGGACTAGCCGCAGACGAGCAGTTCTTC.

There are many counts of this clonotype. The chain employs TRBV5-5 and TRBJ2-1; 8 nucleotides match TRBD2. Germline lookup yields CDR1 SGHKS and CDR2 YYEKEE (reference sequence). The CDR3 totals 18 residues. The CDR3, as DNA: TGTGCTGACAGCTTGGGGCCGCGCGGCGGGGGGCTCTACAATGAGCAGTTCTTC. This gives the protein CADSLGPRGGGLYNEQFF. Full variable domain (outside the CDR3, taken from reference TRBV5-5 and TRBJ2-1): DAGVTQSPTHLIKTRGQQVTLRCSPISGHKSVSWYQQVLGQGPQFIFQYYEKEERGRGNFPDRFSARQFPNYSSELNVNALLLGDSALYLCADSLGPRGGGLYNEQFFGPGTRLTVL.

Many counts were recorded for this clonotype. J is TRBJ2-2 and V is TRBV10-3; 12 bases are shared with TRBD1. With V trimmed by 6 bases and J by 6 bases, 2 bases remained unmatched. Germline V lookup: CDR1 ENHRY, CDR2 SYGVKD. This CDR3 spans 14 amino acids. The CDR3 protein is CAIRGQGAAGELFF. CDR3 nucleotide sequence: TGTGCCATCAGGGGACAGGGGGCTGCCGGGGAGCTGTTTTTT.

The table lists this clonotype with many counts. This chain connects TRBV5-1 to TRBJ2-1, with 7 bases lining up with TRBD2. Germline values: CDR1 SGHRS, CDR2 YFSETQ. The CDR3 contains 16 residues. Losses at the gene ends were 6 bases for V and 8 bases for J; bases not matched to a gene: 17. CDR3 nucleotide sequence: TGCGCCAGCACCCCCCGGGGAGGGGACGTTATGGATGAGCAGTTCTTC. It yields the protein CASTPRGGDVMDEQFF.

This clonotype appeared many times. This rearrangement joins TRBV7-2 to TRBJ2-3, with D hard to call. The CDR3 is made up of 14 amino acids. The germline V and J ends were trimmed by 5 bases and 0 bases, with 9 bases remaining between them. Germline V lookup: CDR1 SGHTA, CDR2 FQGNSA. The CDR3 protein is CASSTYLSTDTQYF. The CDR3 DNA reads TGTGCCAGCAGCACATACTTAAGCACAGATACGCAGTATTTT. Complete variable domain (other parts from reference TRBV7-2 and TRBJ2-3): GAGVSQSPSNKVTEKGKDVELRCDPISGHTALYWYRQSLGQGLEFLIYFQGNSAPDKSGLPSDRFSAERTGGSVSTLTIQRTQQEDSAVYLCASSTYLSTDTQYFGPGTRLTVL.

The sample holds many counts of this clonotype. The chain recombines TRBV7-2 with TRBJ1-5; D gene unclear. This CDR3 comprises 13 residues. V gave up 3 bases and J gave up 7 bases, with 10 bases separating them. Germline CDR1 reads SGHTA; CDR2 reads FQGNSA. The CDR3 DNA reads TGTGCCAGCAGCTTGGCGAATCACCAGCCCCAGCATTTT. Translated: CASSLANHQPQHF. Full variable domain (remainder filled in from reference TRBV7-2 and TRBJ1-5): GAGVSQSPSNKVTEKGKDVELRCDPISGHTALYWYRQSLGQGLEFLIYFQGNSAPDKSGLPSDRFSAERTGGSVSTLTIQRTQQEDSAVYLCASSLANHQPQHFGDGTRLSIL.

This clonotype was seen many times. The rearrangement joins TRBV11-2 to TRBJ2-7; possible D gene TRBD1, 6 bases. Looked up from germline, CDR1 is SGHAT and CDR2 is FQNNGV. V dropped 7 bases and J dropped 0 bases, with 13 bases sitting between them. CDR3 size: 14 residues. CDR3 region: CASTIRDTSYEQYF. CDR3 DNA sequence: TGTGCCAGCACCATCAGGGACACCTCCTACGAGCAGTACTTC.

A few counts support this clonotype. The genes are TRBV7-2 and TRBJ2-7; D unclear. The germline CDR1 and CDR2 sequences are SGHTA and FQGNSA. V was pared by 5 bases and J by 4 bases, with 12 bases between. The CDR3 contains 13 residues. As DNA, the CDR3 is TGTGCCAGCAGCCCTGCACCCACTTACGAGCAGTACGTC. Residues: CASSPAPTYEQYV.

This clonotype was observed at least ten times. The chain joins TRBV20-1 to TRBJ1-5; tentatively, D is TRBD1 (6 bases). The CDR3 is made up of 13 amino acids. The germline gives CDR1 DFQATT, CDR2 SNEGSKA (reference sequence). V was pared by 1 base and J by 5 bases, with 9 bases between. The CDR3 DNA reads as TGCAGTGCTAGAGCGGGGGCGTATCAGCCCCAGCATTTT. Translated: CSARAGAYQPQHF.

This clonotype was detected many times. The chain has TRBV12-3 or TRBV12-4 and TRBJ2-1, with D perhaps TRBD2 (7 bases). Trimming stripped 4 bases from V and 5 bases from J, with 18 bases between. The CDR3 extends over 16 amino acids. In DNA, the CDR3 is TGTGCCAGCAGTTCGCCGGGGGGCGGGGGAGACAATGAGCAGTTCTTC. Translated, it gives CASSSPGGGGDNEQFF.

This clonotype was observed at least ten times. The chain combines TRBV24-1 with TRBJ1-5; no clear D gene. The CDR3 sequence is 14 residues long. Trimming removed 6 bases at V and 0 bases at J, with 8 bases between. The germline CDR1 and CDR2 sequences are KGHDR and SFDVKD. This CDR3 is CATSPAGSNQPQHF. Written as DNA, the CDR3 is TGTGCCACCAGTCCTGCAGGTAGCAATCAGCCCCAGCATTTT.

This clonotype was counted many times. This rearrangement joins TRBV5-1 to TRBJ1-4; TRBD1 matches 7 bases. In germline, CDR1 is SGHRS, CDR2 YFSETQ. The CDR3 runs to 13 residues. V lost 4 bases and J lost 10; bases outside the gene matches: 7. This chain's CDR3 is CASSTEGAGKLFF. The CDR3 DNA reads TGCGCCAGCAGCACCGAGGGGGCAGGAAAACTGTTTTTT.

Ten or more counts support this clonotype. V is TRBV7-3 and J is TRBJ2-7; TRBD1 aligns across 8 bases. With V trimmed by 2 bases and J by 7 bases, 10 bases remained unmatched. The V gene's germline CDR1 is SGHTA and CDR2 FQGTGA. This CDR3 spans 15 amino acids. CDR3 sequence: CASSLGPDRVGEQYV. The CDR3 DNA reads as TGTGCCAGCAGCTTAGGCCCGGACAGGGTCGGAGAGCAGTACGTC.

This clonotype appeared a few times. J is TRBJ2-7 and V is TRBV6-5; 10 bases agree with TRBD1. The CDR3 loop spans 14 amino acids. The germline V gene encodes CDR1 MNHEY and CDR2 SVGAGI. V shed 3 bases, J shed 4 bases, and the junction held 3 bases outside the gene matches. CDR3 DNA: TGTGCCAGCAGTTATAGGGACAGGGGTTACGAGCAGTACTTC. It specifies CASSYRDRGYEQYF.

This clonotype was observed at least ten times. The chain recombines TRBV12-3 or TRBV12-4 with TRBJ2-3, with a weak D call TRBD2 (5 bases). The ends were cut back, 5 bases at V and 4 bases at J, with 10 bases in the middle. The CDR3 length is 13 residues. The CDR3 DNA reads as TGTGCCAGCAGTGTCCGGGGTGCAGATACGCAGTATTTT. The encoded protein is CASSVRGADTQYF.